This T cell receptor (beta chain) was profiled in a study of cytomegalovirus exposure and HLA in healthy donors. Nobody recorded the CMV serostatus of this donor. The CDR3 consists of 14 residues. V dropped 1 base and J dropped 5; count of bases not matched to a gene: 4. Germline V CDR1 and CDR2: SGHAT, FQNNGV. The PCR was carried out with 60 Vbeta primers and 13 Jbeta primers. The protocol was immunoSEQ multiplex PCR, while the TCRdb copy is restricted to in-frame clones and leaves out a portion. The sample carries 130,000 to 150,000 clones, roughly two thirds recorded once. This clonotype was obtained from a human donor in good health. Sequenced input: PBMCs. V is TRBV11-2 and J is TRBJ2-7; TRBD2 agrees at 8 bases. The CDR3 reads CASSLVGSGDEQYF. The CDR3 DNA reads as TGTGCCAGCAGCTTAGTGGGTAGCGGGGACGAGCAGTACTTC.